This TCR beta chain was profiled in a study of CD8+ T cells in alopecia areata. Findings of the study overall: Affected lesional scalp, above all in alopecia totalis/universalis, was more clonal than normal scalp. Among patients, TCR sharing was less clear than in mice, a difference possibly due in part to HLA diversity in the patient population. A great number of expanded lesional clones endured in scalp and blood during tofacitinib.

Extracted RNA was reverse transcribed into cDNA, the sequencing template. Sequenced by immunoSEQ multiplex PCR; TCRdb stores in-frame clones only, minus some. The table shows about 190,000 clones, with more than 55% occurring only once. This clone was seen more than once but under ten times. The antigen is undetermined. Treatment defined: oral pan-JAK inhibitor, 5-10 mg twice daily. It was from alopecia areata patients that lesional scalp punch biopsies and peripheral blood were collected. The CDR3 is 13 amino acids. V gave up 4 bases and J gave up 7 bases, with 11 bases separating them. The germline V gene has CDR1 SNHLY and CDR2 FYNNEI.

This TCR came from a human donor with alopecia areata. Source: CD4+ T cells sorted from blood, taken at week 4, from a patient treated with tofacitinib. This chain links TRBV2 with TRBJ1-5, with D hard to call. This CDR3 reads CASSGEGSQPQHF. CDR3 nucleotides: TGTGCCAGCAGTGGAGAGGGTTCCCAGCCCCAGCATTTT.